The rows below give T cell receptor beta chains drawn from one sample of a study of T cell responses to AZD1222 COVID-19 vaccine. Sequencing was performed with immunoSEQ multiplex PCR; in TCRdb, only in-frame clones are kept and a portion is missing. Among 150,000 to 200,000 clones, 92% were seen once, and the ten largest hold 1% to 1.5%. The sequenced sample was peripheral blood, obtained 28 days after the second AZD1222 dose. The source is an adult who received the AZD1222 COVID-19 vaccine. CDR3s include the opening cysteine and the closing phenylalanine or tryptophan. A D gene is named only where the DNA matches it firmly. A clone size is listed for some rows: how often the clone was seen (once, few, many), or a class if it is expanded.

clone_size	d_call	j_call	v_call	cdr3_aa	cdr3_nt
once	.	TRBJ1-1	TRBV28	CASSLLDSRAEAFF	TGTGCCAGCAGTTTATTGGACAGCCGGGCTGAAGCTTTCTTT
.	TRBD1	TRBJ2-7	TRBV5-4	CASSLDRGYYEQYF	TGTGCCAGCAGCTTGGACAGGGGGTACTACGAGCAGTACTTC
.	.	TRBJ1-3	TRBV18	CASSPGRSGNTIYF	TGTGCCAGCTCACCCGGACGCTCTGGAAACACCATATATTTT
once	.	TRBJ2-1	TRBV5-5	CASSLGQGSYNEQFF	TGTGCCAGCAGCTTAGGCCAGGGCTCCTACAATGAGCAGTTCTTC
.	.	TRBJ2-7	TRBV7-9	CASSAPPHYEQYF	TGTGCCAGCAGCGCCCCTCCCCACTACGAGCAGTACTTC
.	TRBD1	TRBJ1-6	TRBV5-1	CASSLDRGANSPLHF	TGCGCCAGCAGCTTGGACAGGGGCGCCAATTCACCCCTCCACTTT
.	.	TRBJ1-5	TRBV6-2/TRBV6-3	CASSYTSINQPQHF	TGTGCCAGCAGTTATACCAGTATCAATCAGCCCCAGCATTTT
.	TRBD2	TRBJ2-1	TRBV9	CASSAGLGVYNEQFF	TGTGCCAGCAGCGCGGGACTAGGGGTGTACAATGAGCAGTTCTTC
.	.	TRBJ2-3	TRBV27	CASSLSTDTQYF	TGTGCCAGCAGTCTTAGCACAGATACGCAGTATTTT
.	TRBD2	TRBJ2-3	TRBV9	CASSVLAGDSPSTDTQYF	TGTGCCAGCAGCGTACTAGCGGGAGACTCTCCTAGCACAGATACGCAGTATTTT
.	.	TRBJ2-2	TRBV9	CASSVSYRRNTGELFF	TGTGCCAGCAGCGTATCATACAGGCGTAACACCGGGGAGCTGTTTTTT
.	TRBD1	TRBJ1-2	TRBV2	CASSGTGRGTF	TGTGCCAGCAGTGGGACAGGCCGCGGCACCTTC
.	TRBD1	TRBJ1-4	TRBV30	CAWNTGAQNEKLFF	TGTGCCTGGAATACAGGGGCACAAAATGAAAAACTGTTTTTT
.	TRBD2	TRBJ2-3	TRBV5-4	CASSLRGGRDTDTQYF	TGTGCCAGCAGCCTAAGGGGCGGGAGGGATACAGATACGCAGTATTTT
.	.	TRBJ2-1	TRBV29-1	CSASRSSYNEQFF	TGCAGCGCCTCCCGGAGCTCCTACAATGAGCAGTTCTTC
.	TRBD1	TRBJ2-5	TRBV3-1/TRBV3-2	CASSPRDRDGRETQYF	TGTGCCAGCAGCCCCCGGGACAGGGATGGTAGGGAGACCCAGTACTTC
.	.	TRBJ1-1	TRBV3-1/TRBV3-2	CASSQDTGAAEAFF	TGTGCCAGCAGCCAAGATACGGGGGCGGCGGAAGCTTTCTTT
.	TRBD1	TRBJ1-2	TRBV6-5	CATQGGGNYGYTF	TGTGCCACACAGGGGGGAGGGAACTATGGCTACACCTTC
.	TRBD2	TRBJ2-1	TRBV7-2	CASRASGRASYNEQFF	TGTGCCAGCAGGGCTAGCGGGAGGGCCTCCTACAATGAGCAGTTCTTC
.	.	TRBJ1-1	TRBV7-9	CASSTPRVGLGNTEAFF	TGTGCCAGCAGCACCCCCCGGGTGGGTTTAGGGAACACTGAAGCTTTCTTT
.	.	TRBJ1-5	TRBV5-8	CASSAGTNLNQPQHF	TGTGCCAGCAGCGCCGGGACAAACCTCAATCAGCCCCAGCATTTT
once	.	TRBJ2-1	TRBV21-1	CASDRSTQGRRDNEQFF	TGTGCCAGCGACCGTTCTACACAGGGGCGAAGAGACAATGAGCAGTTCTTC
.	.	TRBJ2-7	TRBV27	CASSFDGQSSYEQYF	TGTGCCAGCAGTTTCGACGGACAGAGCTCCTACGAGCAGTACTTC
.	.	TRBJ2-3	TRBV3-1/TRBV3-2	CASSGVDTQYF	TGTGCCAGCAGCGGGGTGGATACGCAGTATTTT